This T cell receptor (beta chain) stems from a study of shared clonotypes between healthy human individuals. To note about this clone: Other DNA sequences in the same sample also yield this CDR3.

The germline gives CDR1 SGHRS, CDR2 YFSETQ. This CDR3 has 15 residues. V was shortened by 2 bases and J by 0 bases, with 10 bases between the two germline ends. Assay execution took place at the deep level. Several immunoSEQ 96-well plates shared each subset's DNA, each plate a replicate. Generated by immunoSEQ multiplex PCR, the TCRdb table keeps only in-frame clones and is missing some. The sample shows 400,000 to 500,000 clones, less than 80% of them seen only once. Every donor was a Caucasian adult from Nashville, Tennessee. This TCR came from a woman in her thirties or forties in good health. Some clones in this sample may be carry-over from other donors' samples. Sample: PBMCs. The V and J genes are TRBV5-1 and TRBJ2-3; weak D call: TRBD1 (5 bases). CDR3 loop: CASSLQDSSTDTQYF. The CDR3, as DNA: TGCGCCAGCAGCTTACAGGATTCTAGCACAGATACGCAGTATTTT.